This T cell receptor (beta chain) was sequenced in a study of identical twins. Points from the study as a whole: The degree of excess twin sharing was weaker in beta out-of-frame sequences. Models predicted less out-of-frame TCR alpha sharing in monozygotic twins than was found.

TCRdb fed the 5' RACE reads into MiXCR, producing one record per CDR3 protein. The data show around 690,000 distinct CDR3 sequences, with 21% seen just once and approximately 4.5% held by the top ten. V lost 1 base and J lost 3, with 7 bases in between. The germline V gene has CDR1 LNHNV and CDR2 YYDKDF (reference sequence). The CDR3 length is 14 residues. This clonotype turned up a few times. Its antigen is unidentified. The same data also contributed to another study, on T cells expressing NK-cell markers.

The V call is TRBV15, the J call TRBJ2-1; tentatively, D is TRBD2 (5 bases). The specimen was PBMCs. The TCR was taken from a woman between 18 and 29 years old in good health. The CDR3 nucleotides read TGTGCCACCAGCAGAGCCGGGGTCTACAATGAGCAGTTCTTC. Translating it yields CATSRAGVYNEQFF.